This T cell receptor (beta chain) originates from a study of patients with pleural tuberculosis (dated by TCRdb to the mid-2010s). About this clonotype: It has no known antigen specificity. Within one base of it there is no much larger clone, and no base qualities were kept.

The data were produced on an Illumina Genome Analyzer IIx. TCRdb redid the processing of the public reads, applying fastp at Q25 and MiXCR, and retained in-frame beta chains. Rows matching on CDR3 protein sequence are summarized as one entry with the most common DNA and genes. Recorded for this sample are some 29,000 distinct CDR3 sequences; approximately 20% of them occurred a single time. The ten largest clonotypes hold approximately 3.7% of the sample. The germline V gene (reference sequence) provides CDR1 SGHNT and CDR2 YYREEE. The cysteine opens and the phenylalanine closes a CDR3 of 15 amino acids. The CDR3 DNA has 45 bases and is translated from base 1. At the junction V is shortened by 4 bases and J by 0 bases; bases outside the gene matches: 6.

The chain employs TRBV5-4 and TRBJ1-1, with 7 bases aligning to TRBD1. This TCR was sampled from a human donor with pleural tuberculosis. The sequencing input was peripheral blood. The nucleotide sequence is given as TGTGCCAGCAGCGCCGGACAGGTTTTGAACACTGAAGCTTTCTTT. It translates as CASSAGQVLNTEAFF.